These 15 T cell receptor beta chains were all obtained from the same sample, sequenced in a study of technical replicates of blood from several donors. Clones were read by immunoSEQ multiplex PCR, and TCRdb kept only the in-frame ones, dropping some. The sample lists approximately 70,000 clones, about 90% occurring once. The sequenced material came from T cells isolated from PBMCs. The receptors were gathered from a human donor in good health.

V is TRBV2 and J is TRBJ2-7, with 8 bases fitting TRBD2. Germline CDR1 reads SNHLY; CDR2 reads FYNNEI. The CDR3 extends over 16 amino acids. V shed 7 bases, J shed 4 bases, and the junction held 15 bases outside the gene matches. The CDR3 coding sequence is TGTGCCAGCACTGGGACTAGTGCGTTCTTAGGGTACGAGCAGTACTTC. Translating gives CASTGTSAFLGYEQYF.

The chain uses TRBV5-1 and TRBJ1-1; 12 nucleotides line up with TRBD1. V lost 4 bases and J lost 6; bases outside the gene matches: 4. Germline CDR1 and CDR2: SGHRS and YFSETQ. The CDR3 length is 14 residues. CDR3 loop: CASSARDRGPEAFF. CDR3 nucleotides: TGCGCCAGCAGCGCCCGGGACAGGGGGCCTGAAGCTTTCTTT.

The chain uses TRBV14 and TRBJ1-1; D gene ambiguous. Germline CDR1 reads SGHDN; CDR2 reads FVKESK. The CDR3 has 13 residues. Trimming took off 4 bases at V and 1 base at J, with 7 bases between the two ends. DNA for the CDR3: TGTGCCAGCAGCCGGAGCAGGAACACTGAAGCTTTCTTT. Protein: CASSRSRNTEAFF.

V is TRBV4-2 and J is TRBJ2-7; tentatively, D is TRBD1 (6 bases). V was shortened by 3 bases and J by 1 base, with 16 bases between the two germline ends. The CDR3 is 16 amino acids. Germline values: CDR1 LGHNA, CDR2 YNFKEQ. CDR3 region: CASSHPTGSGSYEQYF. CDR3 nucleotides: TGTGCCAGCAGCCACCCTACAGGGAGTGGATCCTACGAGCAGTACTTC.

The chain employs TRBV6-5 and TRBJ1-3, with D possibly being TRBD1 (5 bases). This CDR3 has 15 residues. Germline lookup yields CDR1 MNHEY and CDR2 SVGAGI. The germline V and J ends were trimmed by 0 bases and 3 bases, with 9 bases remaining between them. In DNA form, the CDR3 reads TGTGCCAGCAGTTACTCGTCAGGGCATGGAAACACCATATATTTT. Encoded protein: CASSYSSGHGNTIYF.

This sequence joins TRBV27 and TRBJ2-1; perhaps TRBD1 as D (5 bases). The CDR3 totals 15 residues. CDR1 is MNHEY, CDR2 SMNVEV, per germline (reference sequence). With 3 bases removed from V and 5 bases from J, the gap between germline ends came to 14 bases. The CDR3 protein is CASSFLGQGDNEQFF. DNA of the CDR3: TGTGCCAGCAGTTTTTTAGGGCAGGGTGACAATGAGCAGTTCTTC.

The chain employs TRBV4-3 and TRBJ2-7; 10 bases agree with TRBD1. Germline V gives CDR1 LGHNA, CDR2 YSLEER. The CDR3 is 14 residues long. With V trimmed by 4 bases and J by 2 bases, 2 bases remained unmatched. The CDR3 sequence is CASSLGTGAYEQYF. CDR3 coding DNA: TGCGCCAGCAGCCTCGGGACAGGGGCCTACGAGCAGTACTTC.

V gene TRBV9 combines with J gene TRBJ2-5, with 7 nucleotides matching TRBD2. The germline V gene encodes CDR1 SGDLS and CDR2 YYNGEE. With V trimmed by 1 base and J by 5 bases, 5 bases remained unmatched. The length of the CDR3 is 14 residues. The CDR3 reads CASSVMWEGETQYF. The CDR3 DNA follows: TGTGCCAGCAGCGTAATGTGGGAGGGTGAGACCCAGTACTTC.

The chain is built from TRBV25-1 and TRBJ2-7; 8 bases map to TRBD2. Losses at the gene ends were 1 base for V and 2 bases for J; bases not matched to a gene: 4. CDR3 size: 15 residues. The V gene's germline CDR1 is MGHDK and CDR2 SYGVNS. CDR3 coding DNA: TGTGCCAGCAGTGAATTGCTAGCGGGCACCTACGAGCAGTACTTC. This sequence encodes CASSELLAGTYEQYF.

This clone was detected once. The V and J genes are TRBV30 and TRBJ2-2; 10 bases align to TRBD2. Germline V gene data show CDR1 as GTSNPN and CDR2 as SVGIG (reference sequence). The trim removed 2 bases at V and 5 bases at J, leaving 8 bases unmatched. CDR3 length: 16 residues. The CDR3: CAWSRGLAGDTGELFF. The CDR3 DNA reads TGTGCCTGGAGTAGGGGGCTAGCGGGAGATACCGGGGAGCTGTTTTTT.

CDR3 sequence: CASSKGAPGTFYEQFF. In nucleotides, the CDR3 is TGTGCCAGCAGCAAAGGTGCCCCCGGGACTTTTTATGAGCAGTTCTTC. V is TRBV21-1 and J is TRBJ2-1; TRBD2 was called by the table and not checked on the DNA. TRBV21-1 is shown as a pseudogene. The CDR3 consists of 16 residues.

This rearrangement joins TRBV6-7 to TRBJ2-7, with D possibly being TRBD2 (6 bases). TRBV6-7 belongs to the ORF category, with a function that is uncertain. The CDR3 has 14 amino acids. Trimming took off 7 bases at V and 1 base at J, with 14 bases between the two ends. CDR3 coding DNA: TGTGCCAGCACTCACAACGGGGGATCCTACGAGCAGTACTTC. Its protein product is CASTHNGGSYEQYF.

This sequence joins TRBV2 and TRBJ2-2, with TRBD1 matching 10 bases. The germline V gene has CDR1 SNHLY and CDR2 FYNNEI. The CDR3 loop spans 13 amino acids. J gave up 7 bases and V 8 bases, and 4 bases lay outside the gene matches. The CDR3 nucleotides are TGTGCCAGCGGGACAGGGGTAATCGGGGAGCTGTTTTTT. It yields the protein CASGTGVIGELFF.

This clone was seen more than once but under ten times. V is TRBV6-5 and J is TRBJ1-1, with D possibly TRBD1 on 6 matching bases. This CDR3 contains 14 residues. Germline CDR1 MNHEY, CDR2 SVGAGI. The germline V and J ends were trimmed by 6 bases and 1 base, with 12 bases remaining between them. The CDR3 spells CASSFLDRNTEAFF. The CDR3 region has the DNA TGTGCCAGCAGCTTTTTGGACAGGAACACTGAAGCTTTCTTT.

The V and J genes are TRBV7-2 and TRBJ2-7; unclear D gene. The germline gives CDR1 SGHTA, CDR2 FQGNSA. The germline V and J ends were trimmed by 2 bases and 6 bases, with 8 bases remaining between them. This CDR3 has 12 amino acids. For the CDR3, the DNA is TGTGCCAGCAGCTTACTCTCCAGCGAGCAGTACTTC. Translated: CASSLLSSEQYF.